Sequencing of this TCR beta chain was carried out in a study of blood T cell repertoires in COVID-19. Whole-study context: The samples span acute and convalescent COVID-19 from the United States, Italy and Spain. Nucleic acid was either cDNA or gDNA, and it came from T cells, B-cell-depleted T cells, or PBMCs.

The CDR3 runs to 17 residues. Germline V gene sequence: CDR1 SGHVT, CDR2 SQSDAQ. Unmatched junction bases numbered 9, after V lost 5 bases and J lost 1 base. Using immunoSEQ multiplex PCR, the repertoire was profiled, and TCRdb retains in-frame clones only, with some absent. The table lists around 57,000 clones, around 90% of them singletons, with approximately 8.8% in the top ten. The V gene is TRBV7-4, the J gene TRBJ2-3; TRBD2 matches at 10 bases. The sequenced sample consisted of peripheral blood. The TCR was taken from a human donor with active COVID-19. The donor label of this sample is uncertain. The CDR3 region has the DNA TGTGCCAGCAGCACGAAAAGCGGGGGGGTCGGCACAGATACGCAGTATTTT. As protein: CASSTKSGGVGTDTQYF.